This T cell receptor beta chain is drawn from a study of shared clonotypes between healthy human individuals. The genomic DNA of each subset was split evenly across several immunoSEQ plates. Sequencing was performed with immunoSEQ multiplex PCR; in TCRdb, only in-frame clones are kept and a portion is missing. The sample holds 2 million to 2.5 million clones; 90% to 95% are singletons and the top ten take about 0.37%. Germline V gene lookup returns CDR1 SEHNR and CDR2 FQNEAQ (reference sequence). The length of the CDR3 is 16 residues. With 3 bases removed from V and 5 bases from J, the gap between germline ends came to 16 bases.

J is TRBJ2-2 and V is TRBV7-9; TRBD2 might be the D (5 bases). This TCR was sampled from a man younger than 30 in good health. Some clones in this sample may be carry-over from other donors' samples. Sample: naive CD4+ T cells from PBMCs. Subset meaning: CD45RA+ positively selected. The CDR3 loop reads CASSFPTSLETGELFF. The CDR3 DNA is TGTGCCAGCAGCTTCCCCACTAGTCTGGAAACCGGGGAGCTGTTTTTT.